These 3 T cell receptor beta chains were all obtained from the same sample, sequenced in a study of T cell responses to AZD1222 COVID-19 vaccine. The data were produced by immunoSEQ multiplex PCR, yet TCRdb's version contains in-frame clones alone and is incomplete. The table has roughly 190,000 clones, under 95% seen once. The specimen was peripheral blood, collected on day 0 of AZD1222 vaccination. The receptors come from an adult in good health.

This sequence joins TRBV7-3 and TRBJ2-1; 9 nucleotides match TRBD2. V shed 5 bases, J shed 4 bases, and the junction held 18 bases outside the gene matches. CDR3 size: 19 residues. Germline V gene sequence: CDR1 SGHTA, CDR2 FQGTGA. For the CDR3, the DNA is TGTGCCAGCAGCCTATACCCCCCCGGGGTAGCGGGAGATTACAATGAGCAGTTCTTC. It codes for CASSLYPPGVAGDYNEQFF.

The gene calls are TRBV3-1 (or the pseudogene TRBV3-2) and TRBJ1-4; D not resolved. V shed 6 bases and J shed 2 bases, with 16 bases lying between them. Germline assignment: CDR1 LGHDT and CDR2 YNNKEL (reference sequence). The length of the CDR3 is 16 residues. The CDR3: CASRTVGDGTNEKLFF. The CDR3 DNA reads as TGTGCCAGCAGGACTGTGGGCGACGGGACTAATGAAAAACTGTTTTTT.

V is TRBV27 and J is TRBJ1-2, with D unresolved. Per germline, CDR1 MNHEY and CDR2 SMNVEV (reference sequence). The CDR3 consists of 14 residues. V was clipped by 0 bases and J by 6 bases, with 11 bases between them. In nucleotides, the CDR3 is TGTGCCAGCAGTTTATCCGGGTTGAGGCATGGCTACACCTTC. Protein product: CASSLSGLRHGYTF.